What follows describes a single T cell receptor (beta chain). Its specificity is unknown. Other DNA sequences within the sample encode an identical CDR3. TCRdb's copy holds only in-frame clones and misses some; the assay was immunoSEQ multiplex PCR. The repertoire holds about 58,000 clones, with 70% to 90% as singletons. Germline V gives CDR1 MGHDK, CDR2 SYGVNS. CDR3 length: 15 residues. Trimming took 2 bases from V and 4 from J, leaving 14 bases between them. These data belong to a study of OX40 agonist ivuxolimab in advanced cancers. Study information: Ivuxolimab is a fully human IgG2 antibody that activates OX40 (CD134). Three patients responded partially, comprising one with hepatocellular carcinoma and two with cutaneous melanoma. Study results and limitations: Several nonresponders also turned out to have low normalized T-cell clonal expansion.

The clonotype was recovered from an adult with an advanced solid tumor such as melanoma, head and neck, liver or kidney cancer. The source was CD4+ or CD8+ T cells sorted from blood, collected in a trial of the OX40 agonist ivuxolimab. The V call is TRBV25-1, the J call TRBJ1-2; D might be TRBD1 (5 bases). The CDR3 spells CASSEQGPDIYGYTF. As DNA, the CDR3 is TGTGCCAGCAGTGAACAGGGACCAGATATCTATGGCTACACCTTC.